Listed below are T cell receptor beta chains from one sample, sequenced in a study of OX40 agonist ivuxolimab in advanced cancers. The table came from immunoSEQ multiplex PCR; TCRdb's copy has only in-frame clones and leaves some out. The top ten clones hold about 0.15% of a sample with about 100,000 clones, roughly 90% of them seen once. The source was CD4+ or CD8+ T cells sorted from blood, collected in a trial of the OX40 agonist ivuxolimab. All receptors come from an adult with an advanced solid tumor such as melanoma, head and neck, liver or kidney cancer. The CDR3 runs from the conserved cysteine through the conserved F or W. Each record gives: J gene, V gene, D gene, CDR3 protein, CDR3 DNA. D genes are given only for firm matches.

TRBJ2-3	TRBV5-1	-	CASSPFSGTSTDTQYF	TGCGCCAGCAGCCCTTTTAGTGGCACTAGCACAGATACGCAGTATTTT
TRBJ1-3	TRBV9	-	CASSVEPGLVPSGNTIYF	TGTGCCAGCAGCGTAGAGCCAGGGCTCGTGCCCTCTGGAAACACCATATATTTT
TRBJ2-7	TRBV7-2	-	CASSLALGFYEQYF	TGTGCCAGCAGCTTAGCGTTGGGTTTCTACGAGCAGTACTTC
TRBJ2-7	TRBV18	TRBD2	CASSVTSGAYEQYF	TGTGCCAGCTCTGTAACTAGCGGAGCCTACGAGCAGTACTTC
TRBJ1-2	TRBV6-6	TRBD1	CASSYSTGQGGGYTF	TGTGCCAGCAGTTACTCAACGGGACAGGGGGGAGGCTACACCTTC
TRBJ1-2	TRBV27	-	CASSLMGGIRYTF	TGTGCCAGCAGTTTAATGGGGGGGATACGCTACACCTTC
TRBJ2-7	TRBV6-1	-	CASSLTRRGGYEQYF	TGTGCCAGCAGCTTAACTAGGCGAGGAGGCTACGAGCAGTACTTC
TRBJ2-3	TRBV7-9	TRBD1	CASSPLGTGLSTDTQYF	TGTGCCAGCAGCCCACTCGGGACAGGGCTTTCCACAGATACGCAGTATTTT
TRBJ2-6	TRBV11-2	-	CASSLAPRAGANVLTF	TGTGCCAGCAGCTTAGCCCCCCGGGCCGGGGCCAACGTCCTGACTTTC
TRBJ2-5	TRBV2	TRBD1	CASSLDRGRETQYF	TGTGCCAGCAGTTTAGACAGGGGGCGAGAGACCCAGTACTTC
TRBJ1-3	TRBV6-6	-	CASTLSPGNTIYF	TGTGCCAGCACTCTATCCCCTGGAAACACCATATATTTT
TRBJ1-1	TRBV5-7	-	CASSLEAGLNTEAFF	TGTGCCAGCAGCTTGGAGGCGGGGTTGAACACTGAAGCTTTCTTT
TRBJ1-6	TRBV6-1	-	CASSAVAGRSPLHF	TGTGCCAGCAGTGCCGTCGCGGGGCGGTCACCCCTCCACTTT
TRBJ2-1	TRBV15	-	CATSRDFPRSGSGYNEQFF	TGTGCCACCAGCAGAGATTTCCCCCGGTCGGGGTCTGGCTACAATGAGCAGTTCTTC
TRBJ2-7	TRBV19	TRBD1	CASRTGTGTYEQYF	TGTGCCAGTAGGACCGGGACAGGAACCTACGAGCAGTACTTC
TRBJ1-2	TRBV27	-	CASSFRGGYGYTF	TGTGCCAGCAGCTTCAGGGGCGGCTATGGCTACACCTTC